This T cell receptor beta chain was sequenced for a study of blood T cell repertoires in COVID-19. Study in general: The United States, Italy and Spain were the sources of the acute and convalescent COVID-19 samples. PBMCs, B-cell-depleted T cells, or T cells provided the cDNA or gDNA that made up the material.

V was clipped by 1 base and J by 5 bases; unmatched bases: 5. The CDR3 is made up of 15 amino acids. Germline V CDR1 and CDR2: PRHDT, FYEKMQ (reference sequence). In the study's own analysis: Estimation of nucleated cell counts was performed using reference gene primer amplification. TCRdb's table, derived via immunoSEQ multiplex PCR, lists solely in-frame clones and lacks some. V, J and clone size are taken as reported in that table, and D and trimming were inferred from the DNA itself. The repertoire has over 150,000 clones, 90% of them found once; the top ten carry around 0.53%. This receptor was taken from a man in his forties or fifties with acute or convalescent COVID-19. This chain joins TRBV13 and TRBJ2-3; 8 bases align to TRBD2. Sequenced material: peripheral blood. DNA for the CDR3: TGTGCCAGCAGCTTAGAGGCGGGGGGCATAGATACGCAGTATTTT. It translates to CASSLEAGGIDTQYF.